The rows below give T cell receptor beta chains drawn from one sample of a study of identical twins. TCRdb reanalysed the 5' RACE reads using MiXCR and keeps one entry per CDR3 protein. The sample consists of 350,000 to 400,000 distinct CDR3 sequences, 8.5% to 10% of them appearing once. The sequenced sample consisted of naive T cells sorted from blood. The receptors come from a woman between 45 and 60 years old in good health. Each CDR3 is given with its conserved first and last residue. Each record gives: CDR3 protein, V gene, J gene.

CDR3aa: CSAKAVESKNIQYF
v_gene: TRBV20-1
j_gene: TRBJ2-4

CDR3aa: CASSSIRTGELFF
v_gene: TRBV12-3/TRBV12-4
j_gene: TRBJ2-2

CDR3aa: CSVDWVGVGEKLFF
v_gene: TRBV29-1
j_gene: TRBJ1-4

CDR3aa: CASSWTDTQYF
v_gene: TRBV12-3/TRBV12-4
j_gene: TRBJ2-3

CDR3aa: CAIHELSGANVLTF
v_gene: TRBV12-3/TRBV12-4
j_gene: TRBJ2-6

CDR3aa: CASSLASRLAGGPGHNEQFF
v_gene: TRBV7-2
j_gene: TRBJ2-1

CDR3aa: CSARGFQSNEQFF
v_gene: TRBV20-1
j_gene: TRBJ2-1

CDR3aa: CASRPRGATGANVLTF
v_gene: TRBV7-9
j_gene: TRBJ2-6

CDR3aa: CASSKDTYTGELFF
v_gene: TRBV7-6
j_gene: TRBJ2-2

CDR3aa: CSARVGGQGSNEQFF
v_gene: TRBV20-1
j_gene: TRBJ2-1

CDR3aa: CASSSKGGTGGVF
v_gene: TRBV11-3
j_gene: TRBJ1-2

CDR3aa: CASSLSAGGSLGELFF
v_gene: TRBV23-1
j_gene: TRBJ2-2

CDR3aa: CATSILRRFSYNEQFF
v_gene: TRBV15
j_gene: TRBJ2-1

CDR3aa: CASSLYGEYNEQFF
v_gene: TRBV5-6
j_gene: TRBJ2-1

CDR3aa: CASSQNGGIQETQYF
v_gene: TRBV3-1
j_gene: TRBJ2-5

CDR3aa: CASSFRQGYGYTF
v_gene: TRBV5-1
j_gene: TRBJ1-2

CDR3aa: CASSYSHLTYNEQFF
v_gene: TRBV6-6
j_gene: TRBJ2-1

CDR3aa: CASSVVGATGELFF
v_gene: TRBV9
j_gene: TRBJ2-2

CDR3aa: CASRDSGSYEQYF
v_gene: TRBV10-1
j_gene: TRBJ2-7

CDR3aa: CASSLEAGANTDTQYF
v_gene: TRBV5-1
j_gene: TRBJ2-3

CDR3aa: CSAFLLAGVQETQYF
v_gene: TRBV20-1
j_gene: TRBJ2-5

CDR3aa: CASSVQATNTEAFF
v_gene: TRBV9
j_gene: TRBJ1-1

CDR3aa: CASSMAGAEENIQYF
v_gene: TRBV7-9
j_gene: TRBJ2-4

CDR3aa: CSASPPGLISGRDEQFF
v_gene: TRBV20-1
j_gene: TRBJ2-1

CDR3aa: CSATKTSGRINEQFF
v_gene: TRBV20-1
j_gene: TRBJ2-1

CDR3aa: CASSLWTNSYEQYF
v_gene: TRBV3-1
j_gene: TRBJ2-7

CDR3aa: CASSLFRTENTEAFF
v_gene: TRBV7-8
j_gene: TRBJ1-1

CDR3aa: CASSFGQGFAEAFF
v_gene: TRBV6-2/TRBV6-3
j_gene: TRBJ1-1

CDR3aa: CASSSVGEGWIF
v_gene: TRBV5-5
j_gene: TRBJ1-4

CDR3aa: CASSEGAGIYNEQFF
v_gene: TRBV10-2
j_gene: TRBJ2-1

CDR3aa: CASSFPEGEQFF
v_gene: TRBV12-3/TRBV12-4
j_gene: TRBJ2-1

CDR3aa: CASSLTVNQPQHF
v_gene: TRBV12-3/TRBV12-4
j_gene: TRBJ1-5

CDR3aa: CASSNPDRVGITGELFF
v_gene: TRBV7-9
j_gene: TRBJ2-2

CDR3aa: CSAREPGRGETQYF
v_gene: TRBV20-1
j_gene: TRBJ2-5

CDR3aa: CASSPPGQSETQYF
v_gene: TRBV2
j_gene: TRBJ2-5